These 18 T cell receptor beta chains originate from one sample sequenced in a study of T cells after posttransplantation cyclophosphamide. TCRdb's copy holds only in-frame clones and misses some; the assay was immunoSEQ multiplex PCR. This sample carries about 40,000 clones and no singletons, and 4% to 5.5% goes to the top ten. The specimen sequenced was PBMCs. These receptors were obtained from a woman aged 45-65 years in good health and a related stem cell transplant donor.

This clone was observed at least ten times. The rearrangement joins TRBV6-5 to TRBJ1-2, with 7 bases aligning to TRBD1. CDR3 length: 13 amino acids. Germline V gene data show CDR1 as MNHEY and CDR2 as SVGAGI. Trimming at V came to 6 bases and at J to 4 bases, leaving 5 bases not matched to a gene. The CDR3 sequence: CASSLGTAYGYTF. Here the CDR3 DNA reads TGTGCCAGCAGCCTCGGGACAGCCTATGGCTACACCTTC.

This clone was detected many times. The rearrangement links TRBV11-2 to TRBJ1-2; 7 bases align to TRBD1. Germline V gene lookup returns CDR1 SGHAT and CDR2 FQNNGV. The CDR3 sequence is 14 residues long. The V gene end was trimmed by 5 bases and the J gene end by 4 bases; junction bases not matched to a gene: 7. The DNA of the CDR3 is TGTGCCAGCAGCCCCTGGGACAGACTCTATGGCTACACCTTC. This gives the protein CASSPWDRLYGYTF.

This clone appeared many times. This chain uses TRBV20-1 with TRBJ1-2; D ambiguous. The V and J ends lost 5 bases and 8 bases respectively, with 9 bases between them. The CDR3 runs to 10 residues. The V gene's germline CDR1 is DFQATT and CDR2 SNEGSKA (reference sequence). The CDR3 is CSAGGLGYTF. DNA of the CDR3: TGCAGTGCTGGAGGACTCGGCTACACCTTC.

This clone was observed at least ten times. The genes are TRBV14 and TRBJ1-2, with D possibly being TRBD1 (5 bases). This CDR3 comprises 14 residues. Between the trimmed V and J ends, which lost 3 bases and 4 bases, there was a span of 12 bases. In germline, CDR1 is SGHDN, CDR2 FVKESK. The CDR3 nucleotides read TGTGCCAGCAGCCATTCGCTACAGGTCTATGGCTACACCTTC. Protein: CASSHSLQVYGYTF.

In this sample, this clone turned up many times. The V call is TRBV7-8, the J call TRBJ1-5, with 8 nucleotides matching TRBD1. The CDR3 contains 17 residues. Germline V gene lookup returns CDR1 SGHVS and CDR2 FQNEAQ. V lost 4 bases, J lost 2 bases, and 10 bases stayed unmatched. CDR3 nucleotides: TGTGCCAGCAGCTACCGGACAGGGATGGTGGGCAATCAGCCCCAGCATTTT. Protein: CASSYRTGMVGNQPQHF.

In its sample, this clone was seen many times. The chain's CDR3 is CASSRLDRELHNEQFF. CDR3 coding DNA: TGTGCCAGCAGCCGATTGGACAGGGAATTGCACAATGAGCAGTTCTTC. This chain uses TRBV13 with TRBJ2-1, with 8 bases aligning to TRBD1. Per germline, CDR1 PRHDT and CDR2 FYEKMQ (reference sequence). V trimming: 5 bases; J trimming: 5 bases; junction bases outside the gene matches: 11. The CDR3 is 16 amino acids. The full variable domain, rest sourced from reference TRBV13 and TRBJ2-1, is AAGVIQSPRHLIKEKRETATLKCYPIPRHDTVYWYQQGPGQDPQFLISFYEKMQSDKGSIPDRFSAQQFSDYHSELNMSSLELGDSALYFCASSRLDRELHNEQFFGPGTRLTVL.

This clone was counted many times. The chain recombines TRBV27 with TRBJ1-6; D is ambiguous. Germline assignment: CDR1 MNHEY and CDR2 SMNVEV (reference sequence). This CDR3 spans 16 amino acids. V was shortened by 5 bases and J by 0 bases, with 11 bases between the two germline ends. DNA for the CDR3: TGTGCCAGCAGTAACTGGAGGAGCTCCTATAATTCACCCCTCCACTTT. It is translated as CASSNWRSSYNSPLHF.

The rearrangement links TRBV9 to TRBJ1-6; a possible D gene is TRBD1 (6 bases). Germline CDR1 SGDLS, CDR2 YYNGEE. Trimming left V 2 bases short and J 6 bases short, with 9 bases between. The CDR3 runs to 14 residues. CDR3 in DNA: TGTGCCAGCAGCGTCCAGGGGATTAATTCACCCCTCCACTTT. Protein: CASSVQGINSPLHF.

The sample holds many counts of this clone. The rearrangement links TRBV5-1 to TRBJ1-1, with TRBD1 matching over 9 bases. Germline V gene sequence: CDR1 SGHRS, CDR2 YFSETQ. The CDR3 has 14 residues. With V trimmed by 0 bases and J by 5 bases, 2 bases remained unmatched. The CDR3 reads CASSLAGQGTEAFF. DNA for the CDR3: TGCGCCAGCAGCTTGGCTGGACAGGGGACTGAAGCTTTCTTT.

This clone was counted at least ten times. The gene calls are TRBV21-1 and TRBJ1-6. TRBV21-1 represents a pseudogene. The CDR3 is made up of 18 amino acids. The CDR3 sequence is CASIHGRATSSYNSPLHF. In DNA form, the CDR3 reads TGTGCCAGCATCCACGGGCGGGCCACTAGCTCCTATAATTCACCCCTCCACTTT.

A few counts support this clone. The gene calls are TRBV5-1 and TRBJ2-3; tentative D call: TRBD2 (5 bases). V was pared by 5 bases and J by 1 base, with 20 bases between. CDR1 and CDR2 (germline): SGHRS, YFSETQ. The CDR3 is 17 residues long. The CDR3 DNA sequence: TGCGCCAGCAGACAAACCGTTTTGCGGACTCGCACAGATACGCAGTATTTT. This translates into CASRQTVLRTRTDTQYF.

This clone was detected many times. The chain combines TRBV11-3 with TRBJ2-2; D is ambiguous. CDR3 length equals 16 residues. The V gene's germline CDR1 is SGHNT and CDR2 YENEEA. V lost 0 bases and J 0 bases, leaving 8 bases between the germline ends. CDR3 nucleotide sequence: TGTGCCAGCAGCTTAGATTCCCCCGCGAACACCGGGGAGCTGTTTTTT. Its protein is CASSLDSPANTGELFF.

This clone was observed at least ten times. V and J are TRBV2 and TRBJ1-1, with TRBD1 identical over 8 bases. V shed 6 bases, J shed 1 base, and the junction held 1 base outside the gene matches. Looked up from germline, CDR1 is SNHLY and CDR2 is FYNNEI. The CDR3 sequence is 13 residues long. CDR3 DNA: TGTGCCAGCAGGGGACAGGAGAACACTGAAGCTTTCTTT. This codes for CASRGQENTEAFF.

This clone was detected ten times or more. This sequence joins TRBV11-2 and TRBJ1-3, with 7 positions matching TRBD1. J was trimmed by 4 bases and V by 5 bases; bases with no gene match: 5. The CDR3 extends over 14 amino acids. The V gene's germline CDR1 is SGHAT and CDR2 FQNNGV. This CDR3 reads CASSERTGGNTIYF. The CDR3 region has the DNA TGTGCCAGCAGCGAAAGGACAGGCGGAAACACCATATATTTT.

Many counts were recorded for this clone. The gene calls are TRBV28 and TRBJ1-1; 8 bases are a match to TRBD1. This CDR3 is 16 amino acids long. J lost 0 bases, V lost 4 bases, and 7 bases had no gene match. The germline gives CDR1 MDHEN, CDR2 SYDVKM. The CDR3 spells CASSSGQGWMNTEAFF. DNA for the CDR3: TGTGCCAGCAGTTCCGGACAGGGCTGGATGAACACTGAAGCTTTCTTT.

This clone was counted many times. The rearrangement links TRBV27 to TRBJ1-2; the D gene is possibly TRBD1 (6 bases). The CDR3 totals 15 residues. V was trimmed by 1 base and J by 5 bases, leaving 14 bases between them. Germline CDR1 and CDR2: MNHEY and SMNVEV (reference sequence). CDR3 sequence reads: CASSLLYRERYGYTF. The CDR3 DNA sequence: TGTGCCAGCAGTTTATTATACAGGGAGAGGTATGGCTACACCTTC.

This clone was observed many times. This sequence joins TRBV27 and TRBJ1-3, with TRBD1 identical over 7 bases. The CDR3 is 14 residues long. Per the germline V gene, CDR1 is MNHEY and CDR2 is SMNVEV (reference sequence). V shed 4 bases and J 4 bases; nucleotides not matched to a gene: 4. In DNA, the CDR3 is TGTGCCAGCAGTTCCAGGGGGGCCGGAAACACCATATATTTT. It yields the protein CASSSRGAGNTIYF.

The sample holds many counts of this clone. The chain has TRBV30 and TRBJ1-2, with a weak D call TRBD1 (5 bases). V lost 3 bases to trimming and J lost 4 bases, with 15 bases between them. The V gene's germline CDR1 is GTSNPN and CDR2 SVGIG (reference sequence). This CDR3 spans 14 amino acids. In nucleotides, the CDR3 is TGTGCCTGGAGCTCGTGGGGGGTCGGCTATGGCTACACCTTC. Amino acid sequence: CAWSSWGVGYGYTF.